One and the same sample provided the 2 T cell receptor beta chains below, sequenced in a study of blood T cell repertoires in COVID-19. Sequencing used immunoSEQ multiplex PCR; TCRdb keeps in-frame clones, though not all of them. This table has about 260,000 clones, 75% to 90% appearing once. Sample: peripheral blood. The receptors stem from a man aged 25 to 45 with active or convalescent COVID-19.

CDR3 nucleotides: TGTGCCAGCAGCTCAGGACAGGGAACCGAGCAGTACTTC. Its translation: CASSSGQGTEQYF. The gene calls are TRBV2 and TRBJ2-7; 8 bases line up with TRBD1. The germline gives CDR1 SNHLY, CDR2 FYNNEI. CDR3 length: 13 amino acids. Trimming took 6 bases from V and 6 from J; bases not matched to a gene: 7.

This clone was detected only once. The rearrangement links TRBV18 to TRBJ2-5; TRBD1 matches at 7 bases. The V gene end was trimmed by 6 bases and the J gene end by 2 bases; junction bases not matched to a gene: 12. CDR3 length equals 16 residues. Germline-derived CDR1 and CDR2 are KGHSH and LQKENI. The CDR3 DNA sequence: TGTGCCAGCTCGACCGGTTACGGCAGGGGGCAAGAGACCCAGTACTTC. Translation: CASSTGYGRGQETQYF.